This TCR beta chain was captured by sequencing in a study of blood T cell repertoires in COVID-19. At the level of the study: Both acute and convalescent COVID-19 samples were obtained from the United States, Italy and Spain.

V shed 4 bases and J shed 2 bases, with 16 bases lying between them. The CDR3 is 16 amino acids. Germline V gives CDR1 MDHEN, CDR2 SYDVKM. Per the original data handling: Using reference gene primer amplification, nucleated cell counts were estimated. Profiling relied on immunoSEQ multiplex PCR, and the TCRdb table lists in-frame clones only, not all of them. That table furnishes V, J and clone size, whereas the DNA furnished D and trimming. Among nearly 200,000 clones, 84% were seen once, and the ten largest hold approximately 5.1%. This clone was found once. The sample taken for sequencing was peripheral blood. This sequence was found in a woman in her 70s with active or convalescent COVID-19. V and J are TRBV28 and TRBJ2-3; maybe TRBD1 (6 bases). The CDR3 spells CASSSSGQRYTDTQYF. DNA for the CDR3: TGTGCCAGCAGTTCGTCCGGACAGAGATACACAGATACGCAGTATTTT.